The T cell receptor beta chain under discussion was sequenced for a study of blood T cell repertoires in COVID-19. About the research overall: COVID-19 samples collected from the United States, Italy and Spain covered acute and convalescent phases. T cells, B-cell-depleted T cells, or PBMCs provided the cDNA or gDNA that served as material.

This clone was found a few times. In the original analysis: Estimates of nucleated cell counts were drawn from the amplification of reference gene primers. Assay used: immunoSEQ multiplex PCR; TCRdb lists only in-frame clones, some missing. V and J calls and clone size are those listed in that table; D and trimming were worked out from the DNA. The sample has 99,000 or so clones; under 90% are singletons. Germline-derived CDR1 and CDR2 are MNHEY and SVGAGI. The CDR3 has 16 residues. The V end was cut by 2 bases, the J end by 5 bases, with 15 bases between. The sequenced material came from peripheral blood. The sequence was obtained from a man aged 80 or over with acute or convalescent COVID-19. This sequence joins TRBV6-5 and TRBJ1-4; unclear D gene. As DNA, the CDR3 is TGTGCCAGCAGTTACAGGGTCCCCGACTACAATGAAAAACTGTTTTTT. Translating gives CASSYRVPDYNEKLFF.